This record looks at one T cell receptor beta chain sequence and its context. This clonotype is classified as medium-sized (0.01 to 0.1%). Its antigen is unknown. The input lacks base qualities; no much larger clone sits a single base away. The data belong to a study of naive and memory T cell subsets (dated by TCRdb to 2015 to 2018). About the study as a whole: An open-source, UMI-based TCR alpha and beta sequencing pipeline was applied to sorted naive and memory peripheral blood T cell subsets. The functional CMV T cell responses agreed completely with IgG serology results. RNA was DNase-treated and reverse transcribed with TCR constant-region primers, mostly using SuperScript III. Beyond this particular receptor, the publication reports: RNA-based TCR counts may be affected by expression changes linked to T cell activation and differentiation. After error correction, over 95% of naive TCR sequences appeared only once, giving much steeper abundance distributions than memory subsets. The abundance of TCRs followed a power law with an exponent that differed between naive and memory subsets yet stayed consistent across the three individuals. A clonotype was defined as a single alpha or beta chain sequence rather than as a paired alpha/beta receptor. The repertoire findings for the naive and memory subsets could not be validated against a ground truth, as none was available. In both CD4 and CD8 cells, a rise in Gini index and a fall in Shannon and inverse Simpson diversity were observed from naive through CM, EM and EMRA.

Cut back by 6 bases and 1 base, the V and J ends lie 12 bases apart. The CDR3 holds 15 amino acids from the cysteine to the phenylalanine. Only the CDR3 region is kept as DNA, spanning 45 bases read in frame from base 1. The germline V gene (reference sequence) yields LNHDA for CDR1 and SQIVND for CDR2. The library was produced with UMI-ligation and nested PCR. The beta constant-region primer was an equimolar mix of two oligonucleotides covering both TRBC1 and TRBC2. Four rounds of PCR, combining the SP2 primer with nested alpha and beta constant-region primers, were used to amplify the ligated cDNA. A single-stranded oligonucleotide containing the SP2 primer and a 12-nucleotide UMI was joined to the 3' end of the cDNA by T4 RNA ligase 1. Incubation of the ligation reaction lasted roughly 18-25 hours at 16 degrees C. PCR2 was typically performed as a SYBR Green qPCR and was stopped at a predetermined threshold so that over-amplification was prevented. Apart from the first purification, every purification step used Agencourt AMPure XP magnetic beads. Libraries were quantified by Qubit and checked on a TapeStation, where a main peak was expected near 650 bp. Pooled libraries were sequenced on an Illumina MiSeq using v2 2x251 paired-end kits, and typically 1-2 million reads were obtained per sample. Each sample library was pooled at 4 to 5 nM, and about 5-7% PhiX was included to improve cluster recognition. In the authors' own workflow: Decombinator assigned V and J genes to Demultiplexor-processed FASTQ reads by tag matching, allowing a single base-pair mismatch. UMIs were used by Collapsinator to correct both sequencing errors and frequency errors arising from PCR heterogeneity. TCRs were translated and CDR3s were extracted from the conserved cysteine to the FGXG phenylalanine by CDR3Translator, with non-productive sequences being flagged. Repertoires were subsampled to equal numbers of UMI-defined TCRs before Gini, Shannon entropy and inverse Simpson indices were calculated. Within the linear range, a power law was fitted by maximum likelihood to the distributions of clonotype abundance. For one naive CD8 sample, the pipeline and MIGEC produced similar UMI counts, unique TCR numbers and clonal distributions. A set of 7,322 CMV-associated CDR3 sequences, compiled from VDJdb and a published dataset, was used to search the repertoires. Through fastp at Q25 and MiXCR, TCRdb rebuilt clones from the public reads, retaining in-frame beta chains. Rows matching on CDR3 protein sequence are summarized as one entry with the most common DNA and genes. The V and J calls, along with clone size, are taken from TCRdb and not from the paper's own processing. The sample has some 1,500 distinct CDR3 sequences on record, 7.4% of them singletons. The ten biggest clones cover 86% of the sample.

Separate amplification of TCR alpha and beta chain libraries was performed from the second PCR step onward. CMV status of each donor was established by measuring IFNgamma production from CD4+ T cells after fresh PBMCs were stimulated overnight with CMV viral lysate. CD4 T cells were positively selected using Miltenyi beads, after which CD8 T cells were positively selected from the CD4-negative fraction. Cells were stained for CD3, CD4, CD8, CD45RA, CD27 and a live/dead dye and were sorted on a BD Aria II into four subsets based on CD45RA and CD27. Effector memory cells were sorted as CD45RA-CD27-, whereas EMRA cells were sorted as CD45RA+CD27-. Blood was obtained from a few healthy volunteers, and the blood from each volunteer was fractionated into CD4 and CD8 T cells and subsequently into four differentiation subsets. About 110 ml of peripheral blood was collected from each donor, and PBMC were isolated from the blood using Ficoll-Paque PLUS density-gradient centrifugation. Sorted cells were lysed in RLT buffer, and RNA was extracted with a Qiagen RNeasy kit and stored at -80°C.

The receptor comes from a human donor in good health. The sample comprised CD8+ TEMRA cells from blood. This specimen's cell subset or site label, per the study, means: effector memory re-expressing CD45RA, CD45RA+ CD27-. The rearranged segments are TRBV19 and TRBJ2-2; a tentative D match to TRBD1 spans 6 bases. The DNA reads as follows: TGTGCCAGTAGGAGAACAGGGTGGAACACCGGGGAGCTGTTTTTT. It translates as CASRRTGWNTGELFF.